Each of the 24 T cell receptor beta chains below was sequenced from the same sample in a study of cytomegalovirus exposure and HLA in healthy donors. The PCR contained 60 Vbeta and 13 Jbeta primers. The data were produced by immunoSEQ multiplex PCR, yet TCRdb's version contains in-frame clones alone and is incomplete. The sample carries roughly 130,000 clones, around 71% recorded once. The sequencing sample was made of PBMCs. The receptor source for this set is a woman aged 55-75 years in good health and CMV-seropositive.

The J gene is TRBJ1-1, the V gene TRBV6-5, with 7 bases identical to TRBD1. V lost 5 bases, J lost 11 bases, and 14 bases stayed unmatched. The CDR3 loop spans 14 amino acids. Per the germline V gene, CDR1 is MNHEY and CDR2 is SVGAGI. The CDR3 here is CASSLMQDRASAFF. Here the CDR3 DNA reads TGTGCCAGCAGTCTGATGCAAGACAGGGCGTCCGCTTTCTTT.

In DNA, the CDR3 is TGTGCCATCAGCCGGGACAAAGCTAACTATGGCTACACCTTC. Protein product: CAISRDKANYGYTF. This chain links TRBV10-3 with TRBJ1-2; tentatively, D is TRBD1 (6 bases). V was clipped by 6 bases and J by 0 bases, with 11 bases between them. CDR3 length: 14 amino acids. The germline gives CDR1 ENHRY, CDR2 SYGVKD.

This chain links TRBV19 with TRBJ1-5, with 8 nucleotides matching TRBD1. Germline CDR1 is LNHDA and CDR2 is SQIVND (reference sequence). The J segment lost 0 bases and the V segment lost 6 bases, leaving 4 bases of the junction unmatched. CDR3 length equals 15 residues. CDR3 DNA sequence: TGTGCCAGTAGCTGGACAGGGATTAGCAATCAGCCCCAGCATTTT. Translating gives CASSWTGISNQPQHF. The complete variable domain, with remaining parts taken from reference TRBV19 and TRBJ1-5, reads DGGITQSPKYLFRKEGQNVTLSCEQNLNHDAMYWYRQDPGQGLRLIYYSQIVNDFQKGDIAEGYSVSREKKESFPLTVTSAQKNPTAFYLCASSWTGISNQPQHFGDGTRLSIL.

The chain combines TRBV7-9 with TRBJ1-2, with unresolved D. Deletions cut 6 bases from V and 7 bases from J, with 12 bases between. The CDR3 loop spans 12 amino acids. Germline CDR1 is SEHNR and CDR2 is FQNEAQ (reference sequence). CDR3 amino acids: CASSSEHGGYTF. CDR3 in DNA: TGTGCCAGCAGTTCAGAACATGGTGGCTACACCTTC.

This clone was seen a single time. The CDR3 region has the DNA TGCGCCAGCAGCCAAGTCCCTGGTAGCACCGGGGAGCTGTTTTTT. Its translation is CASSQVPGSTGELFF. This rearrangement joins TRBV4-1 to TRBJ2-2; D remains unclear. Trimming took 1 base from V and 4 from J, leaving 10 bases between them. The germline V gene has CDR1 MGHRA and CDR2 YSYEKL. The CDR3 has 15 residues.

V gene TRBV27 combines with J gene TRBJ1-6, with a possible D match to TRBD1 (6 bases). CDR3 size: 16 residues. From germline, CDR1 is MNHEY and CDR2 SMNVEV (reference sequence). Trimming stripped 4 bases from V and 7 bases from J, with 17 bases between. The CDR3 DNA reads TGTGCCAGCAGTTGGGGGCTGGGACGTGGGAATTCACCCCTCCACTTT. Protein: CASSWGLGRGNSPLHF.

The CDR3 bases are TGTGCCAGCAGCCCGTGGGACAGCATACAAGAGACCCAGTACTTC. Translation: CASSPWDSIQETQYF. This chain connects TRBV5-4 to TRBJ2-5; 7 bases map to TRBD1. The V and J ends lost 4 bases and 2 bases, in that order; junction bases with no gene match: 8. Germline CDR1 SGHNT, CDR2 YYREEE (reference sequence). The CDR3 extends over 15 amino acids.

The rearrangement uses TRBV9 and TRBJ2-5; 9 positions match TRBD1. The end of the DNA fits TRBJ2-7 better, so the J call may be wrong. The germline gives CDR1 SGDLS, CDR2 YYNGEE. This CDR3 has 15 amino acids. The CDR3 spells CASAATGTGPYEQYF. CDR3 sequence (DNA): TGTGCCAGCGCAGCGACCGGGACAGGGCCCTACGAGCAGTACTTC.

This chain's CDR3 is CSVDDRGVGTQYF. The CDR3 coding sequence is TGCAGCGTTGATGACAGGGGAGTGGGGACCCAGTACTTC. The chain is built from TRBV29-1 and TRBJ2-5, with 8 bases aligning to TRBD1. The CDR3 totals 13 residues. Germline lookup yields CDR1 SQVTM and CDR2 ANQGSEA. Trimming removed 3 bases from V and 7 bases from J; junction bases left unmatched: 7.

The genes are TRBV9 and TRBJ1-1, with D possibly matching TRBD1 (5 bases). This CDR3 region has 15 residues. CDR1 is SGDLS, CDR2 YYNGEE, per germline. V was shortened by 3 bases and J by 0 bases, with 12 bases between the two germline ends. This CDR3 reads CASSASTVLNTEAFF. CDR3 nucleotide sequence: TGTGCCAGCAGCGCTTCGACAGTCCTGAACACTGAAGCTTTCTTT.

The chain is built from TRBV11-2 and TRBJ2-1, with TRBD1 matching 8 bases. CDR1 is SGHAT, CDR2 FQNNGV, per germline. The CDR3 is 13 residues long. The V gene end was trimmed by 5 bases and the J gene end by 5 bases; junction bases not matched to a gene: 2. This CDR3 is CASSQDRDNEQFF. Written as DNA, the CDR3 is TGTGCCAGCAGCCAGGACAGGGACAATGAGCAGTTCTTC.

The chain carries TRBV6-5 and TRBJ1-4; 7 bases match TRBD1. The CDR3 runs to 14 residues. Germline trimming cut 6 bases from V and 2 bases from J; bases unmatched to any gene: 3. CDR1 MNHEY and CDR2 SVGAGI come from the germline V gene. As DNA, the CDR3 is TGTGCCAGCAGACAGGGGTCGACTAATGAAAAACTGTTTTTT. Protein product: CASRQGSTNEKLFF.

This clone was picked up one time. This chain uses TRBV11-3 with TRBJ2-7; the match to TRBD2 covers 7 bases. With V trimmed by 5 bases and J by 0 bases, 7 bases remained unmatched. The V gene's germline CDR1 is SGHNT and CDR2 YENEEA. The CDR3 length is 15 residues. In nucleotides, the CDR3 is TGTGCCAGCAGCCCGGGGGGACTATCCTCCTACGAGCAGTACTTC. Its translation: CASSPGGLSSYEQYF.

The sample holds a few counts of this clone. V gene TRBV2 combines with J gene TRBJ1-1; D is possibly TRBD1 (6 bases). Trimming removed 7 bases from V and 6 bases from J, with 18 bases in between. Germline V gives CDR1 SNHLY, CDR2 FYNNEI. The CDR3 has 14 amino acids. CDR3 sequence: CASTLGGDTSEAFF. CDR3 DNA: TGTGCCAGCACCCTTGGGGGGGACACGTCTGAAGCTTTCTTT. Complete variable domain (other parts from reference TRBV2 and TRBJ1-1): EPEVTQTPSHQVTQMGQEVILRCVPISNHLYFYWYRQILGQKVEFLVSFYNNEISEKSEIFDDQFSVERPDGSNFTLKIRSTKLEDSAMYFCASTLGGDTSEAFFGQGTRLTVV.

The rearrangement uses TRBV2 and TRBJ1-5, with TRBD1 matching over 7 bases. This CDR3 is 16 amino acids long. The V and J ends lost 8 bases and 0 bases, in that order; junction bases with no gene match: 10. Germline V gene sequence: CDR1 SNHLY, CDR2 FYNNEI. The CDR3 sequence is CASSDEGAISNQPQHF. The CDR3 DNA is TGTGCCAGCTCGGACGAGGGGGCGATTAGCAATCAGCCCCAGCATTTT.

This clone was counted a single time. CDR3 DNA: TGCAGCGTGGGGGACACCTATGGCTACACCTTC. Its protein is CSVGDTYGYTF. V usage is TRBV29-1 and J usage is TRBJ1-2, with D possibly being TRBD1 (6 bases). The CDR3 is 11 residues long. Germline V lookup: CDR1 SQVTM, CDR2 ANQGSEA. The V and J ends lost 6 bases and 4 bases respectively, with 9 bases between them.

The V gene is TRBV5-1, the J gene TRBJ2-7; 8 positions agree with TRBD1. The germline V gene has CDR1 SGHRS and CDR2 YFSETQ. The ends lost 0 bases at V and 3 bases at J; junction bases unmatched: 5. This CDR3 is built from 15 residues. The CDR3 loop reads CASSLDRTGLYEQYF. The CDR3 DNA is TGCGCCAGCAGCTTGGATAGGACAGGGCTCTACGAGCAGTACTTC.

J is TRBJ2-2 and V is TRBV6-6; the match to TRBD1 covers 7 bases. The CDR3 loop spans 16 amino acids. Germline lookup yields CDR1 MNHNY and CDR2 SVGAGI (reference sequence). J gave up 7 bases and V 5 bases, and 13 bases lay outside the gene matches. CDR3 region: CASSNGDSGSSGELFF. In nucleotides, the CDR3 is TGTGCCAGCAGTAACGGGGACAGTGGAAGTAGCGGGGAGCTGTTTTTT.

This clone was counted a few times. This chain connects TRBV6-6 to TRBJ1-5; D may be TRBD1 (6 bases). Looked up from germline, CDR1 is MNHNY and CDR2 is SVGAGI (reference sequence). CDR3 size: 14 residues. Between the trimmed V and J ends, which lost 2 bases and 4 bases, there was a span of 9 bases. CDR3: CASSYGQGNQPQHF. In DNA, the CDR3 is TGTGCCAGCAGTTACGGGCAGGGGAATCAGCCCCAGCATTTT.

The table lists this clone with a count of one. V usage is TRBV11-2 and J usage is TRBJ1-4; D gene uncertain. The CDR3 extends over 15 amino acids. V gave up 1 base and J gave up 8 bases, with 14 bases separating them. Germline lookup yields CDR1 SGHAT and CDR2 FQNNGV. The CDR3 is CASSLGVGPREKLFF. The CDR3 DNA sequence: TGTGCCAGCAGCTTAGGAGTGGGCCCTCGAGAAAAACTGTTTTTT.

The chain carries TRBV7-2 and TRBJ1-4; 8 bases are shared with TRBD1. Unmatched junction bases numbered 5, after V lost 1 base and J lost 7 bases. Germline CDR1 reads SGHTA; CDR2 reads FQGNSA. The CDR3 extends over 15 amino acids. CDR3: CASSLGTGGSEKLFF. The CDR3 DNA is TGTGCCAGCAGCTTAGGAACAGGGGGATCTGAAAAACTGTTTTTT.

This chain uses TRBV4-1 with TRBJ1-2; a possible D gene is TRBD1 (5 bases). The CDR3 runs 13 residues. Trimming took 1 base from V and 6 from J, leaving 9 bases between them. Germline lookup yields CDR1 MGHRA and CDR2 YSYEKL. CDR3 coding DNA: TGCGCCAGCAGCCAAGGGACATTGGATGGCTACACCTTC. It specifies CASSQGTLDGYTF.

This chain joins TRBV6-5 and TRBJ2-3; no definite D call. Germline CDR1 and CDR2: MNHEY and SVGAGI. The length of the CDR3 is 14 residues. Between the trimmed V and J ends, which lost 3 bases and 3 bases, there was a span of 10 bases. CDR3 DNA sequence: TGTGCCAGCAGTTATAGTGATAATACAGATACGCAGTATTTT. This sequence encodes CASSYSDNTDTQYF.

The chain combines TRBV5-1 with TRBJ1-3; D gene ambiguous. The CDR3 length is 16 residues. Between the trimmed V and J ends, which lost 0 bases and 1 base, there was a span of 11 bases. The germline gives CDR1 SGHRS, CDR2 YFSETQ. CDR3 sequence (DNA): TGCGCCAGCAGCTTGGGGGCTGGTGTATCTGGAAACACCATATATTTT. This encodes CASSLGAGVSGNTIYF. The whole variable domain, filled in from reference TRBV5-1 and TRBJ1-3, reads KAGVTQTPRYLIKTRGQQVTLSCSPISGHRSVSWYQQTPGQGLQFLFEYFSETQRNKGNFPGRFSGRQFSNSRSEMNVSTLELGDSALYLCASSLGAGVSGNTIYFGEGSWLTVV.